Listed below are T cell receptor beta chains from one sample, sequenced in a study of T-cell reconstitution after alpha-beta-depleted transplantation in children. TCRdb reprocessed the PCR reads with MiXCR, giving one entry per CDR3 protein. This table has hundreds of thousands of distinct CDR3 sequences, 15% to 20% appearing once. The sequences come from PBMCs from the stem cell graft donor, collected from the stem cell graft. All receptors come from a human donor who donated a stem cell graft to a child with acute myeloid leukemia. The CDR3 runs from the conserved cysteine through the conserved F or W. Fields, in order: clone size, V gene, D gene, J gene, CDR3 DNA, CDR3 protein. The D gene is left open where the match is weak. Where a row states a size, it is once, few, many or the class of an expanded clone; other rows omit it.

clone_size: .
v_call: TRBV20-1
d_call: TRBD1
j_call: TRBJ1-5
cdr3_nt: TGCAGTGCCCTGGGACAGGACTCTCAGCCCCAGCATTTT
cdr3_aa: CSALGQDSQPQHF

clone_size: many
v_call: TRBV20-1
d_call: .
j_call: TRBJ2-5
cdr3_nt: TGCAGTGCTAGAAAGATCGGGGTGACACAAGAGACCCAGTACTTC
cdr3_aa: CSARKIGVTQETQYF

clone_size: .
v_call: TRBV20-1
d_call: .
j_call: TRBJ1-6
cdr3_nt: TGCAGTGCTAGATTGGGGAATAATTCACCCCTCCACTTT
cdr3_aa: CSARLGNNSPLHF

clone_size: few
v_call: TRBV7-8
d_call: TRBD1
j_call: TRBJ1-2
cdr3_nt: TGTGCCAGCAGCTTAGATGGGCAGGGGGCGTACGGCTACACCTTC
cdr3_aa: CASSLDGQGAYGYTF

clone_size: few
v_call: TRBV6-2/TRBV6-3
d_call: .
j_call: TRBJ2-2
cdr3_nt: TGTGCCAGCAGTTACTGGCCTCCCGGAGGCGGGGAGCTGTTTTTT
cdr3_aa: CASSYWPPGGGELFF

clone_size: .
v_call: TRBV7-2
d_call: .
j_call: TRBJ2-7
cdr3_nt: TGTGCCAGCAGCGCCGCCAGCTACGAGCAGTACTTC
cdr3_aa: CASSAASYEQYF

clone_size: .
v_call: TRBV16
d_call: .
j_call: TRBJ2-1
cdr3_nt: TGTGCCAGCAGCCAATGGGCGACAGACGTCTACAATGAGCAGTTCTTC
cdr3_aa: CASSQWATDVYNEQFF

clone_size: many
v_call: TRBV20-1
d_call: TRBD1
j_call: TRBJ2-4
cdr3_nt: TGCAGTGCTACCGGGACAGAAAACATTCAGTACTTC
cdr3_aa: CSATGTENIQYF

clone_size: many
v_call: TRBV20-1
d_call: TRBD1
j_call: TRBJ2-7
cdr3_nt: TGCAGTGCCAGAGACAGAACGGGACAGGGTTTCTACGAGCAGTACTTC
cdr3_aa: CSARDRTGQGFYEQYF

clone_size: many
v_call: TRBV12-3/TRBV12-4
d_call: TRBD2
j_call: TRBJ2-1
cdr3_nt: TGTGCCAGCAGTTTAGGGAGCGGGGGGCCGTCCTACAATGAGCAGTTCTTC
cdr3_aa: CASSLGSGGPSYNEQFF

clone_size: few
v_call: TRBV20-1
d_call: TRBD1
j_call: TRBJ1-1
cdr3_nt: TGCAGTGCCCCGGACAGGGGGTCTCCTTGGGAAGCTTTCTTT
cdr3_aa: CSAPDRGSPWEAFF

clone_size: many
v_call: TRBV20-1
d_call: .
j_call: TRBJ1-4
cdr3_nt: TGCAGTGCTAGGGGTCTAACAGAACTCGGAAATGAAAAACTGTTTTTT
cdr3_aa: CSARGLTELGNEKLFF

clone_size: once
v_call: TRBV30
d_call: .
j_call: TRBJ2-5
cdr3_nt: TGTGCCTGGAGTGTACCAGAGACCCAGTACTTC
cdr3_aa: CAWSVPETQYF

clone_size: few
v_call: TRBV12-3/TRBV12-4
d_call: .
j_call: TRBJ2-1
cdr3_nt: TGTGCCAGCAGTTTAGGCAAAAACTCCTACAATGAGCAGTTCTTC
cdr3_aa: CASSLGKNSYNEQFF

clone_size: many
v_call: TRBV10-3
d_call: .
j_call: TRBJ1-2
cdr3_nt: TGTGCCATCAGTGAGTCAGAACAGTCTTCTGGCTACACCTTC
cdr3_aa: CAISESEQSSGYTF

clone_size: few
v_call: TRBV6-5
d_call: TRBD1
j_call: TRBJ2-2
cdr3_nt: TGTGCCAGCAGTTACTCGACAGGGGGCGGCGGGGAGCTGTTTTTT
cdr3_aa: CASSYSTGGGGELFF

clone_size: many
v_call: TRBV7-9
d_call: TRBD1
j_call: TRBJ1-6
cdr3_nt: TGTGCCAGCAGCTCGACGACAGGGGCCGAGCGACCCCTCCACTTT
cdr3_aa: CASSSTTGAERPLHF

clone_size: many
v_call: TRBV20-1
d_call: TRBD2
j_call: TRBJ2-5
cdr3_nt: TGCAGTGCTAGTAGCGGGGGGGCGTTGAGAGAGACCCAGTACTTC
cdr3_aa: CSASSGGALRETQYF

clone_size: many
v_call: TRBV27
d_call: .
j_call: TRBJ2-2
cdr3_nt: TGTGCCAGCAGCTTCAACAGGGGGGAGCTGTTTTTT
cdr3_aa: CASSFNRGELFF

clone_size: few
v_call: TRBV4-2
d_call: .
j_call: TRBJ1-2
cdr3_nt: TGTGCCAGCAGCCAAGACTCTGCAGGGTTTGGCTACACCTTC
cdr3_aa: CASSQDSAGFGYTF

clone_size: many
v_call: TRBV20-1
d_call: TRBD2
j_call: TRBJ2-7
cdr3_nt: TGCAGTGCTAGAGGGGAGGGGCAGGTAAGCTACGAGCAGTACTTC
cdr3_aa: CSARGEGQVSYEQYF

clone_size: many
v_call: TRBV27
d_call: TRBD1
j_call: TRBJ2-3
cdr3_nt: TGTGCCAGCAGTCCCCCCGGGACAGGGAAGACAGATACGCAGTATTTT
cdr3_aa: CASSPPGTGKTDTQYF

clone_size: few
v_call: TRBV20-1
d_call: TRBD1
j_call: TRBJ2-4
cdr3_nt: TGCAGTGCTAGCCCCGGGACAGGGGGCCAAAACATTCAGTACTTC
cdr3_aa: CSASPGTGGQNIQYF

clone_size: .
v_call: TRBV15
d_call: TRBD1
j_call: TRBJ1-2
cdr3_nt: TGTGCCACCAGCAGAGGAGTATCGGCAGGGGGCCAACCTAACTATGGCTACACCTTC
cdr3_aa: CATSRGVSAGGQPNYGYTF

clone_size: .
v_call: TRBV10-1
d_call: TRBD1
j_call: TRBJ1-1
cdr3_nt: TGCGCCAGCAAGAGGGACAGGGGGCGTTGGAACACTGAAGCTTTCTTT
cdr3_aa: CASKRDRGRWNTEAFF

clone_size: few
v_call: TRBV7-2
d_call: .
j_call: TRBJ1-1
cdr3_nt: TGTGCCAGCAGCTTAGCAGGGGTCTTATGGGCTTTCTTT
cdr3_aa: CASSLAGVLWAFF

clone_size: few
v_call: TRBV7-2
d_call: .
j_call: TRBJ1-2
cdr3_nt: TGTGCCAGCAGCTTAGCCGGGAAAAACTATGGCTACACCTTC
cdr3_aa: CASSLAGKNYGYTF

clone_size: many
v_call: TRBV29-1
d_call: TRBD1
j_call: TRBJ1-2
cdr3_nt: TGCAGCGTTGAAAAGACAGGGAACTATGGCTACACCTTC
cdr3_aa: CSVEKTGNYGYTF

clone_size: many
v_call: TRBV20-1
d_call: TRBD2
j_call: TRBJ2-5
cdr3_nt: TGCAGTGCTTCCCGGGTAGCGGGGGGGTTAGAGACCCAGTACTTC
cdr3_aa: CSASRVAGGLETQYF

clone_size: many
v_call: TRBV30
d_call: .
j_call: TRBJ2-3
cdr3_nt: TGTGCCTCCGGACACCGCACAGATACGCAGTATTTT
cdr3_aa: CASGHRTDTQYF

clone_size: many
v_call: TRBV13
d_call: .
j_call: TRBJ2-1
cdr3_nt: TGTGCCAGCAGCTTCGAGGTTAGCTCCTACAATGAGCAGTTCTTC
cdr3_aa: CASSFEVSSYNEQFF

clone_size: .
v_call: TRBV10-3
d_call: TRBD2
j_call: TRBJ2-1
cdr3_nt: TGTGCCATCAGTGTGACTAGCGGGGGAAGTGAGCAGTTCTTC
cdr3_aa: CAISVTSGGSEQFF

clone_size: few
v_call: TRBV11-2
d_call: TRBD1
j_call: TRBJ2-1
cdr3_nt: TGTGCCAGCAGCCCTGGGACAGGGGCTGGTGGTGAGCAGTTCTTC
cdr3_aa: CASSPGTGAGGEQFF

clone_size: .
v_call: TRBV12-3/TRBV12-4
d_call: TRBD2
j_call: TRBJ2-1
cdr3_nt: TGTGCCAGCAGTTTAAGGGTCAGCGGGGGGGGGAATGAGCAGTTCTTC
cdr3_aa: CASSLRVSGGGNEQFF

clone_size: .
v_call: TRBV5-1
d_call: .
j_call: TRBJ2-7
cdr3_nt: TGCGCCAGCAGCTTGGAGGCAGGGGCGTCCTACGACCAGTACTTC
cdr3_aa: CASSLEAGASYDQYF

clone_size: .
v_call: TRBV12-3/TRBV12-4
d_call: .
j_call: TRBJ2-7
cdr3_nt: TGTGCCAGCAGTTTAGGGCTTACAGACGGGTTGAAAAAGTACTTC
cdr3_aa: CASSLGLTDGLKKYF

clone_size: .
v_call: TRBV2
d_call: .
j_call: TRBJ2-7
cdr3_nt: TGTGCCAGCAGTGCAGGGGTATTCTCTCACTACGAGCAGTACTTC
cdr3_aa: CASSAGVFSHYEQYF

clone_size: .
v_call: TRBV3-1
d_call: TRBD2
j_call: TRBJ2-3
cdr3_nt: TGTGCCAGCAGCCAAGTGAGCGGGGCTGTCACAGATACGCAGTATTTT
cdr3_aa: CASSQVSGAVTDTQYF